Described below is a single TCR beta chain sequence and its context. Its antigen remains unidentified. No base quality values were provided; no much bigger clone lies one nucleotide off. Libraries came from the immunoSEQ multiplex PCR assay. DNA from the cultured and isolated CD4+ T cells underwent TCR beta CDR3 sequencing. In the paper's pipeline: The analysis removed non-productive TCR sequences, trimmed reads to the CDR3 region, and retained only CDR3s that were 7 or more amino acids long. Antigen-specific clonotypes were identified using the MANAFEST web app by comparison of expansion in peptide wells against reference cultures. Positive clones required FDR<0.05 expansion versus reference and all other wells, odds ratio above 5, and frequency above 0.1% in two replicate wells. A clonotype was called cross-reactive if it was significantly expanded both in SARS-CoV-2 spike wells and in at least one common cold coronavirus spike condition. CDR3 similarity was assessed by Levenshtein distance with the stringdist R package, and unrooted trees were built with ape in R 3.6.1. Not all clones reach the TCRdb copy of this immuneACCESS table, which keeps in-frame sequences only. Checked studies attribute under half of the gap to unresolved V genes and leave the rest unexplained. For V, J and clone size, that table is used; D and trimming come from the DNA. Here the sample has around 65,000 clones; 55% to 85% occur a single time. The biggest ten clones account for 1.2% of the sample.

These data are taken from a study of vaccination effects on CD4 cells after COVID-19 (dated by TCRdb to between 2020 and 2023). Concerning the study at large: Post-vaccine samples across the study were collected a median of 72 days after the second dose, with a range of 14 to 241. In both COVID-19 convalescent patients and infection-naive vaccine recipients, the study compared SARS-CoV-2 spike-specific CD4+ TCR repertoires from before mRNA vaccination with those from after it. A total of 10 COVID-19 convalescent patients and a handful of SARS-CoV-2-naive healthy vaccine recipients were included in the full study. In the study, cultures from other donors were sequenced using the Oncomine TCR Beta short-read assay on an Illumina iSeq 100.

In the ViraFEST assay, PBMC were stimulated with viral peptide pools, and antigen-specific CD4+ T cell clonotypes were then identified by expansion using TCR sequencing. After 10 to 11 days of culture, CD4+ T cells were isolated with the EasySep CD4+ T cell isolation kit. Participants received two doses of either the BNT162b2 or the mRNA-1273 mRNA SARS-CoV-2 vaccine. The absence of prior SARS-CoV-2 infection in healthy vaccine recipients was confirmed by negative nucleocapsid antibodies before and after vaccination. About 2.1 million PBMC per well were cultured in IMDM with about 4.6% human AB serum, 10 IU/ml IL-2 and gentamicin, plus 10 ug/ml peptides. Half of the culture medium was replaced with fresh IL-2-containing medium on days 3 and 7. Unless noted otherwise, every peptide stimulation condition was grown in triplicate wells. PBMC were separated from whole blood using Ficoll-Paque Plus gradient centrifugation and were then either cryopreserved at -140C or used fresh. The spike proteins of SARS-CoV-2 and of the common cold coronaviruses HCoV-NL63, HCoV-OC43 and HCoV-229E were spanned by overlapping peptide pools. The QIAamp micro DNA kit was used to extract genomic DNA from the cultured CD4+ T cells.

Results and caveats for the whole study, not just this receptor: The study was limited by a small number of convalescent patients, and early post-infection timepoints were lacking. Marked clonal contraction was observed in both infection-induced and vaccine-induced clones at late post-vaccination timepoints, consistent with waning T cell responses. In healthy vaccine recipients, vaccine-induced clones were almost all SARS-CoV-2 mono-reactive, with only 1 of 255 being cross-reactive with common cold coronaviruses.

Reading from cysteine to phenylalanine, the CDR3 counts 15 amino acids. The DNA shown is the 45-base CDR3, in frame from base 1. The germline V gene specifies MNHEY as CDR1 and SVGAGI as CDR2. Trimming leaves V shorter by 8 bases and J shorter by 2 bases, with the junction holding 2 bases beyond the gene matches. The chain links TRBV6-5 with TRBJ2-6; 11 central nucleotides agree with TRBD1. The specimen was CD4+ T cells from PBMCs cultured with HCoV-229E spike peptides, collected after COVID-19 vaccination. Reading the label with the study, this specimen's cell subset or site is: HCoV-229E spike overlapping peptide pool stimulation. This clonotype was sampled from a human donor who received a COVID-19 vaccine. The encoded CDR3 is CASWGQGAGANVLTF. The DNA sequence reads TGTGCCAGCTGGGGACAGGGGGCTGGGGCCAACGTCCTGACTTTC.